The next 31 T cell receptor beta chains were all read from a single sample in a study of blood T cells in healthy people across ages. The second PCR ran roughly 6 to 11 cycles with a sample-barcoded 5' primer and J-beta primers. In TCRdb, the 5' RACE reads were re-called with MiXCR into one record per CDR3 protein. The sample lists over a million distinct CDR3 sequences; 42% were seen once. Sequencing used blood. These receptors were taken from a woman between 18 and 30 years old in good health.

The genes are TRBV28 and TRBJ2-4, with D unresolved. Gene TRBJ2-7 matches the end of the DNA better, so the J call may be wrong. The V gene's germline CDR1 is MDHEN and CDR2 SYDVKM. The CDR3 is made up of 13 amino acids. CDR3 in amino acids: CASSLSAPNEQYF. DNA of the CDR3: TGTGCCAGCAGTTTATCCGCCCCCAACGAGCAGTACTTC.

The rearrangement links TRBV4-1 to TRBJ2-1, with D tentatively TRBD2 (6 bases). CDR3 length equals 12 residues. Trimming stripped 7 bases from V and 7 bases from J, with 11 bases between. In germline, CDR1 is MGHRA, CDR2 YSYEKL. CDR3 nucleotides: TGCGCCAGCACCTCGGAGGGGAATGAGCAGTTCTTC. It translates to CASTSEGNEQFF.

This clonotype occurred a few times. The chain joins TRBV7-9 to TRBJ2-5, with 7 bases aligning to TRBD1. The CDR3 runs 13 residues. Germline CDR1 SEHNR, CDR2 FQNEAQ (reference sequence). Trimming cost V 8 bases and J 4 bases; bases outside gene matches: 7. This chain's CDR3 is CASDTRQGETQYF. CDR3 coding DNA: TGTGCCAGCGACACTCGACAGGGAGAGACCCAGTACTTC. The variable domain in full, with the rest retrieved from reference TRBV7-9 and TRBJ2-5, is DTGVSQNPRHKITKRGQNVTFRCDPISEHNRLYWYRQTLGQGPEFLTYFQNEAQLEKSRLLSDRFSAERPKGSFSTLEIQRTEQGDSAMYLCASDTRQGETQYFGPGTRLLVL.

CDR3 DNA: TGTGCCATCAGTGATCCGGACAGGCCATACATTCAGTACTTC. This codes for CAISDPDRPYIQYF. The V gene is TRBV10-3, the J gene TRBJ2-4, with 7 positions matching TRBD1. The CDR3 has 14 residues. Germline V gives CDR1 ENHRY, CDR2 SYGVKD. Germline trimming cut 3 bases from V and 8 bases from J; bases unmatched to any gene: 7.

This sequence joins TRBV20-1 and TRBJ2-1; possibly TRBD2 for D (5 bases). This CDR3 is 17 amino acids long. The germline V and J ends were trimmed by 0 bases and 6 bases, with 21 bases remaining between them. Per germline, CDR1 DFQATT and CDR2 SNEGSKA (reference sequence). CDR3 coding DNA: TGCAGTGCTAGAGATCCACTAGGACCATGGAGGACCAATGAGCAGTTCTTC. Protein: CSARDPLGPWRTNEQFF.

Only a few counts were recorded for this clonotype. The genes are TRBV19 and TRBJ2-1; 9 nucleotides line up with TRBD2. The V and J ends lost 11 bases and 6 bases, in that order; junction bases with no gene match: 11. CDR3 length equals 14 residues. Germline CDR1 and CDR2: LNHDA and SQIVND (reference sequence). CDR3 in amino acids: CACSRSSGVNEQFF. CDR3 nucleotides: TGTGCCTGCTCCCGGTCTAGCGGGGTCAATGAGCAGTTCTTC.

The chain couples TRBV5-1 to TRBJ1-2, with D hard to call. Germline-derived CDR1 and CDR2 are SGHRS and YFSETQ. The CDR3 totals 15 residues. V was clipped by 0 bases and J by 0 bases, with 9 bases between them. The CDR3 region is CASSLVPDPNYGYTF. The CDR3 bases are TGCGCCAGCAGCTTGGTTCCGGACCCTAACTATGGCTACACCTTC.

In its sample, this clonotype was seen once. In nucleotides, the CDR3 is TGTGCCAGTACCCCACAGGGAGATCCGACCGGCTACACCTTC. Protein product: CASTPQGDPTGYTF. The genes are TRBV19 and TRBJ1-2; possibly TRBD1 for D (6 bases). Per the germline V gene, CDR1 is LNHDA and CDR2 is SQIVND (reference sequence). The length of the CDR3 is 14 residues. Trimming removed 7 bases from V and 8 bases from J, with 20 bases in between.

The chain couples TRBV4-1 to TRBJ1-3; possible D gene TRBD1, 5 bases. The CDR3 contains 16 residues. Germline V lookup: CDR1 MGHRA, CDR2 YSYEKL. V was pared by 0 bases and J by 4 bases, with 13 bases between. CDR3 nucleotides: TGCGCCAGCAGCCAAGACGGGGCAGGGCGAGGAAACACCATATATTTT. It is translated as CASSQDGAGRGNTIYF.

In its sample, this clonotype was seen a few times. The CDR3 bases are TGTGCCAGCAGCGTTGCCGAGGGAAGTACCGGGGAGCTGTTTTTT. It encodes CASSVAEGSTGELFF. The chain links TRBV9 to TRBJ2-2; D is possibly TRBD2 (5 bases). This CDR3 spans 15 amino acids. Germline V gene data show CDR1 as SGDLS and CDR2 as YYNGEE. The V end lost 2 bases, the J end lost 5 bases, and 13 bases lay between the germline ends. Drawing the rest from reference TRBV9 and TRBJ2-2, the complete variable domain is DSGVTQTPKHLITATGQRVTLRCSPRSGDLSVYWYQQSLDQGLQFLIQYYNGEERAKGNILERFSAQQFPDLHSELNLSSLELGDSALYFCASSVAEGSTGELFFGEGSRLTVL.

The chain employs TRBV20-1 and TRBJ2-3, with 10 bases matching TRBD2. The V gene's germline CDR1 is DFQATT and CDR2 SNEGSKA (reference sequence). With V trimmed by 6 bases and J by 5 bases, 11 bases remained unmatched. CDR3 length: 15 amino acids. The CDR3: CSAPKTSGARDTQYF. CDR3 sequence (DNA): TGCAGTGCCCCTAAAACTAGCGGGGCCCGAGATACGCAGTATTTT.

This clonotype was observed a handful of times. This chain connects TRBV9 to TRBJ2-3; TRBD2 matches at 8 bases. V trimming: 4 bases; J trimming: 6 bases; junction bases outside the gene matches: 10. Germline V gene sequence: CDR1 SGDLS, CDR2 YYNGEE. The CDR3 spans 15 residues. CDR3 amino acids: CASSNQGAGADTQYF. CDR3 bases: TGTGCCAGCAGCAACCAAGGAGCGGGAGCGGATACGCAGTATTTT.

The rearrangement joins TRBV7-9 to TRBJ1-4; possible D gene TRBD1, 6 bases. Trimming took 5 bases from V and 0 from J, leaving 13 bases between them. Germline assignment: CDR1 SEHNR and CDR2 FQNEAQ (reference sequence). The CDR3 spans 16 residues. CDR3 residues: CASSTIGGATNEKLFF. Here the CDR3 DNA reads TGTGCCAGCAGCACGATAGGGGGGGCAACTAATGAAAAACTGTTTTTT.

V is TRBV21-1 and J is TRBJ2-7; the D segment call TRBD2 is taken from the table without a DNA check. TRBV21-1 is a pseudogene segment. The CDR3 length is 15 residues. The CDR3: CASSKWAGPYREQYF. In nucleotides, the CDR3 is TGTGCCAGCAGCAAATGGGCAGGGCCCTACCGAGAGCAGTACTTC.

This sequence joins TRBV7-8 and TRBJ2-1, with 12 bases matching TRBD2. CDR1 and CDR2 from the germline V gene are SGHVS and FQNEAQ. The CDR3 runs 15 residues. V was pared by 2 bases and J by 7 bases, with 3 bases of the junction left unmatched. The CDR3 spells CASSLRTSGVNEQFF. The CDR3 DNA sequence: TGTGCCAGCAGCTTACGGACTAGCGGGGTGAATGAGCAGTTCTTC.

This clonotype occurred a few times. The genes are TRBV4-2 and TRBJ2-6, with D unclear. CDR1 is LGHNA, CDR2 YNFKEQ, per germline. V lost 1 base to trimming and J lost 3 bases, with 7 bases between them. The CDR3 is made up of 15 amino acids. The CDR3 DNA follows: TGTGCCAGCAGCCAAGTGCCCAGTGGGGCCAACGTCCTGACTTTC. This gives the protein CASSQVPSGANVLTF.

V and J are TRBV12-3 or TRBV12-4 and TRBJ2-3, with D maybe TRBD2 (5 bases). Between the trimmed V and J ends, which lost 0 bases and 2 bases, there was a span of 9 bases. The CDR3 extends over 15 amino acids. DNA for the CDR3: TGTGCCAGCAGTTTAGCCCCGGACTTCACAGATACGCAGTATTTT. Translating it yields CASSLAPDFTDTQYF.

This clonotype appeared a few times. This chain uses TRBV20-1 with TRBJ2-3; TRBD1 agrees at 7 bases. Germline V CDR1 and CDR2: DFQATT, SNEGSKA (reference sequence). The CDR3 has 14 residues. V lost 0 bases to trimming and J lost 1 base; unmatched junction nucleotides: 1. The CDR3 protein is CSARDTGGTDTQYF. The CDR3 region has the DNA TGCAGTGCTAGAGATACAGGGGGCACAGATACGCAGTATTTT.

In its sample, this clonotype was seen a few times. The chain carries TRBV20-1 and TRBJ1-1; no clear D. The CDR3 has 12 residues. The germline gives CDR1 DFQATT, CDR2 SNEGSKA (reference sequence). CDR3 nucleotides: TGCAGCGCCACCGATTCCCCGAGCAAAGCTTTCTTT. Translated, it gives CSATDSPSKAFF.

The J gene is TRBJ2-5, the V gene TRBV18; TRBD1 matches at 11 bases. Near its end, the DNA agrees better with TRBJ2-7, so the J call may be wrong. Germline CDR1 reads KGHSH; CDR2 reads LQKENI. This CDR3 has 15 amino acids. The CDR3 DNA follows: TGTGCCAGCTCACTTGGGACAGGGGGAGGAAACGAGCAGTACTTC. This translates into CASSLGTGGGNEQYF.

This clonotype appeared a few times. The CDR3 loop is CASSGDSGKDGYTF. Written as DNA, the CDR3 is TGTGCCAGCAGCGGGGACAGTGGAAAGGATGGCTACACCTTC. The chain has TRBV3-1 and TRBJ1-2, with TRBD1 identical over 7 bases. J was trimmed by 6 bases and V by 5 bases; bases with no gene match: 9. This CDR3 has 14 residues. Looked up from germline, CDR1 is LGHDT and CDR2 is YNNKEL (reference sequence).

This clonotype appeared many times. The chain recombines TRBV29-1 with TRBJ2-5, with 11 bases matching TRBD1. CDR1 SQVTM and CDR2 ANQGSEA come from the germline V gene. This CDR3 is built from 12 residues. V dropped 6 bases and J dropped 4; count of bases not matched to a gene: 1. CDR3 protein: CSVDRGLETQYF. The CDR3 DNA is TGCAGCGTGGACAGGGGGCTAGAGACCCAGTACTTC.

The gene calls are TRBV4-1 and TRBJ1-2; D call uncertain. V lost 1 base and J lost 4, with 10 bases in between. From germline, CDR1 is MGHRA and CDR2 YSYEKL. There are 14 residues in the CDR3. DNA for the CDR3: TGCGCCAGCAGCCAAGCAGGAGGGCTCTATGGCTACACCTTC. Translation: CASSQAGGLYGYTF.

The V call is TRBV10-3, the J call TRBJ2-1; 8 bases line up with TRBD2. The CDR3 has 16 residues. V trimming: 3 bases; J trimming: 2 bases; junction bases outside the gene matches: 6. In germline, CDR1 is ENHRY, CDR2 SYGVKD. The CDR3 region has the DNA TGTGCCATCAGTGATGGAACTAGCGGACCCTACAATGAGCAGTTCTTC. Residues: CAISDGTSGPYNEQFF.

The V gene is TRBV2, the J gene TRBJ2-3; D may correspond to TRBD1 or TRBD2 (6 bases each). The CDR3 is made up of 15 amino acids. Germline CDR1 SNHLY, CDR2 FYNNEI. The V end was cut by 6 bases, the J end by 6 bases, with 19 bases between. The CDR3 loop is CASRQKGGPTDTQYF. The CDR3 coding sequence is TGTGCCAGCAGACAAAAAGGGGGGCCCACGGATACGCAGTATTTT.

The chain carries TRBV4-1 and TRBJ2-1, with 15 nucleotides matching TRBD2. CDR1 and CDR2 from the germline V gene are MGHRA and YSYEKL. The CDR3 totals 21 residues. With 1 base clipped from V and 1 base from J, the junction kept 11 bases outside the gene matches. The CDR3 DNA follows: TGCGCCAGCAGCCAAGCCCTATCGGGACTAGCGGGGGGCCCTTCCTACAATGAGCAGTTCTTC. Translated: CASSQALSGLAGGPSYNEQFF.

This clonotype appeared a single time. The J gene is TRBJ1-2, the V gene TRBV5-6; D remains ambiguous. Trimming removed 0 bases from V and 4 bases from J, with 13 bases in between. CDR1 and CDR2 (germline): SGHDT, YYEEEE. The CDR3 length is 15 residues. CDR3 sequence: CASSLARGSVYGYTF. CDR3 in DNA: TGTGCCAGCAGCTTGGCCCGCGGGTCTGTCTATGGCTACACCTTC.

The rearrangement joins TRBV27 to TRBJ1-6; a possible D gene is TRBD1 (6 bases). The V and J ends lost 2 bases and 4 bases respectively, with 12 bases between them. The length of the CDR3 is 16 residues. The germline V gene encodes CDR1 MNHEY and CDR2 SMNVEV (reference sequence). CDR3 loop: CASSLGQSSYNSPLHF. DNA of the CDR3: TGTGCCAGCAGTTTAGGACAGTCCTCGTATAATTCACCCCTCCACTTT.

CDR3 sequence reads: CGRSVPTNYGYTF. The CDR3 nucleotides are TGTGGGAGGTCCGTCCCAACTAACTATGGCTACACCTTC. The chain recombines TRBV7-2 with TRBJ1-2; D remains ambiguous. This CDR3 contains 13 residues. Germline lookup yields CDR1 SGHTA and CDR2 FQGNSA.

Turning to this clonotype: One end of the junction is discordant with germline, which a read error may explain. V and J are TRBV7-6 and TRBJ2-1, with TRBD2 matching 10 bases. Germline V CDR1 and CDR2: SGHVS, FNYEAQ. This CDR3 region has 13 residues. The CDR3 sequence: CASSVAGGNEQFF. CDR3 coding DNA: TGTGCCAGCAGCGTAGCGGGGGGCAATGAGCAGTTCTTC.

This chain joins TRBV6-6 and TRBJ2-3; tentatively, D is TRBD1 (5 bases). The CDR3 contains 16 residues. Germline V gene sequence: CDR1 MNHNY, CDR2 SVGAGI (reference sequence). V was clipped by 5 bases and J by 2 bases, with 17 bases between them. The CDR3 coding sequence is TGTGCCAGCAGTCCCAACGCCCAGGGCTTCACAGATACGCAGTATTTT. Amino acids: CASSPNAQGFTDTQYF.